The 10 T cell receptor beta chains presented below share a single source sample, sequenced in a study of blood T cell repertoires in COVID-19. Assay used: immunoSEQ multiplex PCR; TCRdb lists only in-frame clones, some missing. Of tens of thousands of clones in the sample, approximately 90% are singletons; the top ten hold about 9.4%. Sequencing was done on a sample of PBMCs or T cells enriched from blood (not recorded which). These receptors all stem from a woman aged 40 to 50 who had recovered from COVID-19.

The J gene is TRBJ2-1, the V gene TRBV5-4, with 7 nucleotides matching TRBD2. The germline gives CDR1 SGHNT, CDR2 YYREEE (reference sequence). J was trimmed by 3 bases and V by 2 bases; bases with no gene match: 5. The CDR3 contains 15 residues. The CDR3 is CASSLRGVGYNEQFF. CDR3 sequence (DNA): TGTGCCAGCAGCTTACGGGGGGTGGGCTACAATGAGCAGTTCTTC.

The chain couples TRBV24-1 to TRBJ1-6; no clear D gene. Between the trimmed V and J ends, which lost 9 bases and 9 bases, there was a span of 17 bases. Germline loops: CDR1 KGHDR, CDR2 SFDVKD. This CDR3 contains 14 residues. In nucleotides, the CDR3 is TGTGCCACCGACTTCAGCCAGAGACTTTCACCCCTCCACTTT. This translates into CATDFSQRLSPLHF.

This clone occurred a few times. The CDR3 nucleotides are TGTGCCAGCAGCAAAGCACGGGGGGGCCCGGTCGAGACCCAGTACTTC. It specifies CASSKARGGPVETQYF. The chain combines TRBV21-1 with TRBJ2-5; TRBD2, the table's D call, was not compared with the DNA. TRBV21-1 is designated a pseudogene. The CDR3 sequence is 16 residues long.

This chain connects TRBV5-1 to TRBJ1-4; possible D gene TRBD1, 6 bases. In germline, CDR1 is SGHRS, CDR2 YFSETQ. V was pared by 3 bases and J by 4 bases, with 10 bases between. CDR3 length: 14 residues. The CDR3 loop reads CASSWGQVNEKLFF. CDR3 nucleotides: TGCGCCAGCAGCTGGGGACAAGTTAATGAAAAACTGTTTTTT.

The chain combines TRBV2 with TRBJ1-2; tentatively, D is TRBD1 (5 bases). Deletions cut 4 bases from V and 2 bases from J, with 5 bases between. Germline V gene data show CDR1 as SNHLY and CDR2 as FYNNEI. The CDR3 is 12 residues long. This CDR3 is CASSGTNYGYTF. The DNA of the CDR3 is TGTGCCAGCAGTGGGACAAACTATGGCTACACCTTC.

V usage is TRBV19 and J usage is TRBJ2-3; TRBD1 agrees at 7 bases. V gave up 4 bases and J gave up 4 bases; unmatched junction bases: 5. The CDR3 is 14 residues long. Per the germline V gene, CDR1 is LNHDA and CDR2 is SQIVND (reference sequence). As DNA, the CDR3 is TGTGCCAGTAGTACTCGGGACAGCCCAGATACGCAGTATTTT. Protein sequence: CASSTRDSPDTQYF.

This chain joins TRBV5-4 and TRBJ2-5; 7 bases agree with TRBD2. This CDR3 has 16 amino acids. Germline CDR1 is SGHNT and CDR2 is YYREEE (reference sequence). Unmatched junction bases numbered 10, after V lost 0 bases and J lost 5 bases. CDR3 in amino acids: CASSLAGSTSRETQYF. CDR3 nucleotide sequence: TGTGCCAGCAGCTTGGCCGGGTCGACTAGCCGGGAGACCCAGTACTTC.

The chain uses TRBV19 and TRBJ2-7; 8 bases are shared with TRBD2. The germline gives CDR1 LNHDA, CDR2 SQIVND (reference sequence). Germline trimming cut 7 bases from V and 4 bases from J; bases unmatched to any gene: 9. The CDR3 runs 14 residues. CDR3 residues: CASIDSGDLYEQYF. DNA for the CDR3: TGTGCCAGTATTGATAGCGGGGACCTATACGAGCAGTACTTC. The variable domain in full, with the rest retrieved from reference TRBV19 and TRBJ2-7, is DGGITQSPKYLFRKEGQNVTLSCEQNLNHDAMYWYRQDPGQGLRLIYYSQIVNDFQKGDIAEGYSVSREKKESFPLTVTSAQKNPTAFYLCASIDSGDLYEQYFGPGTRLTVT.

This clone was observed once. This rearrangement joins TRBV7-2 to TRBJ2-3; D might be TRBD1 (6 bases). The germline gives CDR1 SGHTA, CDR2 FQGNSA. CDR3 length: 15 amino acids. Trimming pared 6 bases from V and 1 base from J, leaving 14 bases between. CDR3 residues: CASRGPGARTDTQYF. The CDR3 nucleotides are TGTGCCAGCAGAGGGCCAGGGGCTCGCACAGATACGCAGTATTTT. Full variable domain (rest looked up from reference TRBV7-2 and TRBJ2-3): GAGVSQSPSNKVTEKGKDVELRCDPISGHTALYWYRQSLGQGLEFLIYFQGNSAPDKSGLPSDRFSAERTGGSVSTLTIQRTQQEDSAVYLCASRGPGARTDTQYFGPGTRLTVL.

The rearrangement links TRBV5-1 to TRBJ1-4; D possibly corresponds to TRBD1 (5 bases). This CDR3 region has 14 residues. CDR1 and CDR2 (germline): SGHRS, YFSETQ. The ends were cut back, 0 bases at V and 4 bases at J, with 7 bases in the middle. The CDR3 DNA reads TGCGCCAGCAGCTTGGAGGGGAATAATGAAAAACTGTTTTTT. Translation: CASSLEGNNEKLFF.